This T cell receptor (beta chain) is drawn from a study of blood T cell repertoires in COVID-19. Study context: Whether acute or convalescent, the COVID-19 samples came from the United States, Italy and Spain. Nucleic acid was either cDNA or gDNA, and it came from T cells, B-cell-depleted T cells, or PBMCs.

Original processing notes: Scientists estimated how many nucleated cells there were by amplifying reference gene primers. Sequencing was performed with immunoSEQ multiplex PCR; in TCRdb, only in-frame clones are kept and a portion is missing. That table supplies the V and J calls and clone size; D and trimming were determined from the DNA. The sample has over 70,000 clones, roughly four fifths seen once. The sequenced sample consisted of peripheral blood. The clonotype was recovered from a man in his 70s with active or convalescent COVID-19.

CDR3 protein: CSIQGGETQYF. CDR3 nucleotides: TGCAGCATACAGGGTGGAGAGACCCAGTACTTC. The chain has TRBV29-1 and TRBJ2-5, with D perhaps TRBD1 (6 bases). V gave up 8 bases and J gave up 4 bases, with 11 bases separating them. Germline assignment: CDR1 SQVTM and CDR2 ANQGSEA. This CDR3 region has 11 residues.